The 31 T cell receptor beta chains listed next were all sequenced from one sample in a study of Graves' ophthalmopathy and Graves' hyperthyroidism (dated by TCRdb to 2016 to 2018). Sequencing took place on an Illumina HiSeq 2000. For repertoire sequencing, TCR beta CDR3 regions were amplified from RNA transcripts. HTBI primers and the Qiagen OneStep RT-PCR kit were used in a first-round RT-PCR, which was followed by a second-round multiplex PCR, size selection and purification. The raw public reads went through TCRdb reprocessing: fastp at Q25, MiXCR clone calling, in-frame beta chains kept. CDR3 protein duplicates are merged, each entry listing the most common genes and DNA. A total of around 1.1 million distinct CDR3 sequences appear in this sample, around a third of them only once. Clones ranked in the top ten supply over 8.5% of the sample. The sample taken for sequencing was peripheral blood or thyroid tissue (not recorded which). These receptors originate from an adult man with Graves' hyperthyroidism.

This clonotype was seen only a few times. The chain links TRBV10-3 to TRBJ1-4; 7 nucleotides line up with TRBD1. CDR3 length: 16 amino acids. V dropped 0 bases and J dropped 4; count of bases not matched to a gene: 5. From germline, CDR1 is ENHRY and CDR2 SYGVKD. CDR3 in amino acids: CAISESLGQDNEKLFF. The CDR3 DNA reads as TGTGCCATCAGTGAGTCCCTTGGACAGGATAATGAAAAACTGTTTTTT.

The V and J genes are TRBV4-1 and TRBJ2-7, with 7 bases fitting TRBD1. The CDR3 spans 16 residues. V lost 3 bases to trimming and J lost 5 bases; unmatched junction nucleotides: 13. The germline V gene encodes CDR1 MGHRA and CDR2 YSYEKL. The chain's CDR3 is CASSQPGGGRGNEQYF. The CDR3 DNA reads as TGCGCCAGCAGCCAGCCAGGCGGTGGCAGGGGGAACGAGCAGTACTTC.

The rearrangement joins TRBV7-9 to TRBJ1-2; TRBD1 is a possible D gene (5 bases). V was shortened by 0 bases and J by 5 bases, with 16 bases between the two germline ends. The CDR3 is 16 amino acids. Per the germline V gene, CDR1 is SEHNR and CDR2 is FQNEAQ (reference sequence). CDR3 bases: TGTGCCAGCAGCTTAGCCGGGGACCGAAGAAGGTATGGCTACACCTTC. Translation gives CASSLAGDRRRYGYTF.

The gene calls are TRBV7-8 and TRBJ2-7; a weak D match, TRBD1 (6 bases). This CDR3 spans 17 amino acids. Germline V gene data show CDR1 as SGHVS and CDR2 as FQNEAQ. The ends were cut back, 1 base at V and 3 bases at J, with 19 bases in the middle. In nucleotides, the CDR3 is TGTGCCAGCAGCTTAGTCTCCTCCGGACAGCCCATCTACGAGCAGTACTTC. This codes for CASSLVSSGQPIYEQYF.

V usage is TRBV15 and J usage is TRBJ2-5, with D perhaps assigned TRBD1 or TRBD2 (6 bases each). This CDR3 is 15 amino acids long. The V end lost 1 base, the J end lost 5 bases, and 14 bases lay between the germline ends. Germline loops: CDR1 LNHNV, CDR2 YYDKDF (reference sequence). CDR3 in DNA: TGTGCCACCAGCAGAGTTCGGGGGCAGGGGGAGACCCAGTACTTC. It codes for CATSRVRGQGETQYF.

This clonotype was observed at least ten times. The chain uses TRBV20-1 and TRBJ1-1, with unresolved D. Trimming pared 2 bases from V and 3 bases from J, leaving 4 bases between. The CDR3 has 11 residues. The germline V gene has CDR1 DFQATT and CDR2 SNEGSKA (reference sequence). The CDR3 spells CSARQDTEAFF. CDR3 sequence (DNA): TGCAGTGCTAGACAAGACACTGAAGCTTTCTTT.

The chain combines TRBV2 with TRBJ2-7; 8 bases fit TRBD2. In germline, CDR1 is SNHLY, CDR2 FYNNEI. V was clipped by 6 bases and J by 5 bases; unmatched bases: 12. The CDR3 contains 15 residues. CDR3 nucleotide sequence: TGTGCCAGCAGCCAAGATCGGGGGGGTTGGGACGAGCAGTACTTC. It translates to CASSQDRGGWDEQYF. The whole variable domain, remainder taken from reference TRBV2 and TRBJ2-7, is EPEVTQTPSHQVTQMGQEVILRCVPISNHLYFYWYRQILGQKVEFLVSFYNNEISEKSEIFDDQFSVERPDGSNFTLKIRSTKLEDSAMYFCASSQDRGGWDEQYFGPGTRLTVT.

Worth noting for this clonotype: A read error may produce the germline difference seen at one junction end. The chain joins TRBV2 to TRBJ1-4, with 9 bases fitting TRBD1. Germline values: CDR1 SNHLY, CDR2 FYNNEI. CDR3 size: 12 residues. For the CDR3, the DNA is TGCGCCAACTACACAGGGGGCGAAAAACTGTTTTTT. This sequence encodes CANYTGGEKLFF.

This clonotype was detected ten times or more. The rearrangement uses TRBV7-9 and TRBJ2-7; 7 nucleotides match TRBD2. This CDR3 is 14 amino acids long. CDR1 and CDR2 (germline): SEHNR, FQNEAQ (reference sequence). The J segment lost 7 bases and the V segment lost 5 bases, leaving 11 bases of the junction unmatched. CDR3 amino acids: CASSPTPGLVEQYF. As DNA, the CDR3 is TGTGCCAGCAGCCCAACTCCCGGACTAGTGGAGCAGTACTTC.

This chain joins TRBV7-2 and TRBJ1-4; 7 bases match TRBD1. The CDR3 contains 16 residues. CDR1 SGHTA and CDR2 FQGNSA come from the germline V gene. With 5 bases clipped from V and 0 bases from J, the junction kept 6 bases outside the gene matches. For the CDR3, the DNA is TGTGCCAGCAGCCGAGACAGGGCAGCAACTAATGAAAAACTGTTTTTT. Its protein product is CASSRDRAATNEKLFF.

As concerns this clonotype: A much larger clone differs from this one at a single base, so this may be a read error. The chain links TRBV19 to TRBJ1-1; weak D call: TRBD1 (6 bases). Trimming cost V 8 bases and J 5 bases, with 15 bases left between them. The CDR3 loop spans 13 amino acids. Germline values: CDR1 LNHDA, CDR2 SQIVND (reference sequence). The CDR3 sequence is CASENRVGTEAFF. CDR3 nucleotide sequence: TGTGCCAGTGAGAACAGGGTTGGGACTGAAGCTTTCTTT.

This clonotype was counted once. The chain carries TRBV19 and TRBJ1-6; D uncertain. The germline V gene has CDR1 LNHDA and CDR2 SQIVND (reference sequence). This CDR3 has 16 amino acids. With 4 bases removed from V and 0 bases from J, the gap between germline ends came to 10 bases. As DNA, the CDR3 is TGTGCCAGTAGTACGGTCGTCAGCTCCTATAATTCACCCCTCCACTTT. Protein sequence: CASSTVVSSYNSPLHF.

This rearrangement joins TRBV29-1 to TRBJ2-5, with D unresolved. Trimming took 8 bases from V and 5 from J, leaving 9 bases between them. CDR1 and CDR2 from the germline V gene are SQVTM and ANQGSEA. The CDR3 runs to 10 residues. CDR3 in amino acids: CSLSRETQYF. The CDR3 coding sequence is TGCAGCTTGAGTAGGGAGACCCAGTACTTC.

This clonotype came up a few times. The V call is TRBV7-2, the J call TRBJ1-1, with 10 nucleotides matching TRBD1. Germline lookup yields CDR1 SGHTA and CDR2 FQGNSA. The CDR3 extends over 14 amino acids. The V segment lost 3 bases and the J segment 6 bases; nucleotides outside the gene matches: 4. The CDR3 reads CASSFRDRGAEAFF. CDR3 nucleotide sequence: TGTGCCAGCAGCTTCCGGGACAGGGGCGCTGAAGCTTTCTTT.

This clonotype was counted between two and nine times. The chain has TRBV27 and TRBJ1-2; 7 bases line up with TRBD1. CDR3 size: 14 residues. J gave up 4 bases and V 2 bases, and 4 bases lay outside the gene matches. CDR1 MNHEY and CDR2 SMNVEV come from the germline V gene (reference sequence). In DNA form, the CDR3 reads TGTGCCAGCAGTTTAGGCAGGGGGGGCTATGGCTACACCTTC. Its translation is CASSLGRGGYGYTF.

About this clonotype: Just one base apart from a much larger clone, this may be a read error. The chain uses TRBV20-1 and TRBJ1-1; 12 positions match TRBD1. V lost 5 bases and J lost 0; bases outside the gene matches: 4. The CDR3 length is 15 residues. Germline lookup yields CDR1 DFQATT and CDR2 SNEGSKA (reference sequence). CDR3 residues: CSAWDRGLVNTEAFF. CDR3 coding DNA: TGCAGTGCTTGGGACAGGGGGCTTGTGAACACTGAAGCTTTCTTT.

This chain connects TRBV30 to TRBJ1-6, with D possibly TRBD1 on 5 matching bases. V was clipped by 0 bases and J by 6 bases, with 12 bases between them. The CDR3 covers 15 residues. Looked up from germline, CDR1 is GTSNPN and CDR2 is SVGIG (reference sequence). The CDR3 region has the DNA TGTGCCTGGAGTGTACCCCAGGGTATTAATTCACCCCTCCACTTT. It specifies CAWSVPQGINSPLHF.

The rearrangement links TRBV7-2 to TRBJ1-2, with D unresolved. V lost 3 bases and J lost 1, with 9 bases in between. Looked up from germline, CDR1 is SGHTA and CDR2 is FQGNSA. This CDR3 has 14 residues. This CDR3 reads CASSFGRFNYGYTF. The CDR3 DNA reads as TGTGCCAGCAGCTTTGGTAGATTTAACTATGGCTACACCTTC.

This clonotype was observed a handful of times. V and J are TRBV19 and TRBJ1-1; D not certain. Germline CDR1 LNHDA, CDR2 SQIVND (reference sequence). CDR3 length: 13 residues. Trimming removed 5 bases at V and 6 bases at J, with 13 bases between. The CDR3 nucleotides are TGTGCCAGTAGTTCTACCGCCCGGTCTGAAGCTTTCTTT. Translated: CASSSTARSEAFF.

At least ten counts were recorded for this clonotype. The rearrangement joins TRBV2 to TRBJ1-4; D ambiguous. This CDR3 has 14 residues. Germline lookup yields CDR1 SNHLY and CDR2 FYNNEI. Trimming shortened V by 3 bases and J by 4 bases, and 9 bases separated the two germline ends. The CDR3 here is CASSDSGYNEKLFF. DNA for the CDR3: TGTGCCAGCAGTGACTCGGGTTATAATGAAAAACTGTTTTTT.

The rearrangement uses TRBV4-1 and TRBJ2-5; TRBD1 or TRBD2 may be the D gene (5 bases each). This CDR3 has 16 residues. Germline CDR1 MGHRA, CDR2 YSYEKL. With 0 bases removed from V and 1 base from J, the gap between germline ends came to 12 bases. CDR3 bases: TGCGCCAGCAGCCAAGATCGAGGGGATGCCCAAGAGACCCAGTACTTC. Residues: CASSQDRGDAQETQYF.

The V call is TRBV7-9, the J call TRBJ1-6; the D is unclear. Germline CDR1 and CDR2: SEHNR and FQNEAQ (reference sequence). The V end lost 6 bases, the J end lost 7 bases, and 13 bases lay between the germline ends. The CDR3 totals 14 residues. This chain's CDR3 is CASSFVNSNSPLHF. The CDR3 region has the DNA TGTGCCAGCAGTTTCGTGAACAGCAATTCACCCCTCCACTTT.

The chain has TRBV15 and TRBJ1-6, with D uncertain. Germline CDR1 reads LNHNV; CDR2 reads YYDKDF (reference sequence). V was shortened by 3 bases and J by 8 bases, with 8 bases between the two germline ends. This CDR3 has 13 residues. CDR3 bases: TGTGCCACCAGCAGCTCGAGAGATTCACCCCTCCACTTT. Translation: CATSSSRDSPLHF.

Concerning this clonotype itself: This sequence may be a read error, since a much larger clone differs from it by one base. V gene TRBV7-7 combines with J gene TRBJ2-3, with D tentatively TRBD1 or TRBD2 (5 bases each). Germline CDR1 SSHAT, CDR2 FNYEAQ (reference sequence). The CDR3 has 15 residues. In DNA, the CDR3 is TGTGCCAGCAGCACCCGTCCGGGTAGGGGAGATGCGCAGTATTTT. It encodes CASSTRPGRGDAQYF. Complete variable domain (other parts from reference TRBV7-7 and TRBJ2-3): GAGVSQSPRYKVTKRGQDVTLRCDPISSHATLYWYQQALGQGPEFLTYFNYEAQPDKSGLPSDRFSAERPEGSISTLTIQRTEQRDSAMYRCASSTRPGRGDAQYFGPGTRLTVL.

This clonotype was seen repeatedly, ten times or more. The CDR3 DNA is TGTGCCAGCAGCGTAGGCGAGGGCTACGAGCAGTACTTC. Translation: CASSVGEGYEQYF. The chain uses TRBV9 and TRBJ2-7; D is possibly TRBD2 (5 bases). The V and J ends lost 0 bases and 3 bases respectively, with 7 bases between them. The CDR3 spans 13 residues. The germline gives CDR1 SGDLS, CDR2 YYNGEE.

This clonotype was observed at least ten times. This sequence joins TRBV20-1 and TRBJ2-5; D is unresolved. The CDR3 is 12 amino acids. V was trimmed by 3 bases and J by 3 bases, leaving 8 bases between them. CDR1 DFQATT and CDR2 SNEGSKA come from the germline V gene (reference sequence). CDR3 sequence (DNA): TGCAGTGCTAGCGAGTCGGAAGAGACCCAGTACTTC. Translating gives CSASESEETQYF.

The rearrangement joins TRBV10-3 to TRBJ1-6; 10 nucleotides line up with TRBD1. Germline trimming cut 3 bases from V and 8 bases from J; bases unmatched to any gene: 13. The CDR3 has 18 residues. Germline CDR1 and CDR2: ENHRY and SYGVKD. CDR3 residues: CAISDHDRGQPGDSPLHF. CDR3 in DNA: TGTGCCATCAGTGACCATGACAGGGGGCAACCTGGGGATTCACCCCTCCACTTT.

In this sample, this clonotype turned up many times. The chain carries TRBV9 and TRBJ2-7; D possibly corresponds to TRBD1 (6 bases). CDR1 and CDR2 (germline): SGDLS, YYNGEE. The CDR3 sequence is 11 residues long. V lost 7 bases and J lost 3, with 8 bases in between. CDR3 residues: CASPGHYEQYF. In DNA form, the CDR3 reads TGTGCCAGCCCGGGACACTACGAGCAGTACTTC.

Comment on this clonotype: A much larger clonotype is one base distant, so this may be a read error. The J gene is TRBJ2-7, the V gene TRBV11-2; 9 bases match TRBD1. The CDR3 covers 14 residues. Germline CDR1 reads SGHAT; CDR2 reads FQNNGV. The ends lost 4 bases at V and 6 bases at J; junction bases unmatched: 7. The CDR3 bases are TGTGCCAGCAGCTACGGGACAGGGCAATGCGAGCAGTACTTC. Residues: CASSYGTGQCEQYF.

This clonotype was recorded at least ten times. This chain links TRBV7-8 with TRBJ1-5, with TRBD1 as a possible D gene (5 bases). This CDR3 has 17 amino acids. Trimming removed 7 bases at V and 4 bases at J, with 23 bases between. Germline loops: CDR1 SGHVS, CDR2 FQNEAQ. The chain's CDR3 is CASTDRDRDQRNQPQHF. The CDR3 nucleotides are TGTGCCAGCACAGATCGGGACCGCGACCAGCGAAATCAGCCCCAGCATTTT.

The chain combines TRBV30 with TRBJ1-3, with D unclear. This CDR3 has 15 residues. With 0 bases removed from V and 2 bases from J, the gap between germline ends came to 11 bases. Per germline, CDR1 GTSNPN and CDR2 SVGIG (reference sequence). CDR3: CAWSVRMGTGNTIYF. The CDR3 DNA is TGTGCCTGGAGTGTACGTATGGGGACTGGAAACACCATATATTTT.